This T cell receptor beta chain was captured in a study of shared clonotypes between healthy human individuals. Study-wide background: Aged 18 to 49, the donors were a couple of women and three men.

V dropped 5 bases and J dropped 4 bases, with 11 bases sitting between them. Germline V lookup: CDR1 SGHNT, CDR2 YENEEA. The CDR3 contains 14 residues. The authors divided CD4+ cells into CD45RA+ naive and CD45RA-negative memory subsets. How the authors handled the data: Without quality scores, immunoSEQ junctional reads could not be filtered like full-length reads. The table came from immunoSEQ multiplex PCR; TCRdb's copy has only in-frame clones and leaves some out. V, J and clone size are taken as reported in that table, and D and trimming were inferred from the DNA itself. The sample yields about 1.5 million clones, 95% to 99% seen once.

The receptor comes from a man under 40 in good health. The specimen was naive CD4+ T cells sorted from blood. Documented subset: CD45RA+ positively selected. The V call is TRBV11-3, the J call TRBJ2-2, with D uncertain. The DNA for the CDR3 is TGTGCCAGCAGCCAGGTGGTGGGCACCGGGGAGCTGTTTTTT. It specifies CASSQVVGTGELFF.